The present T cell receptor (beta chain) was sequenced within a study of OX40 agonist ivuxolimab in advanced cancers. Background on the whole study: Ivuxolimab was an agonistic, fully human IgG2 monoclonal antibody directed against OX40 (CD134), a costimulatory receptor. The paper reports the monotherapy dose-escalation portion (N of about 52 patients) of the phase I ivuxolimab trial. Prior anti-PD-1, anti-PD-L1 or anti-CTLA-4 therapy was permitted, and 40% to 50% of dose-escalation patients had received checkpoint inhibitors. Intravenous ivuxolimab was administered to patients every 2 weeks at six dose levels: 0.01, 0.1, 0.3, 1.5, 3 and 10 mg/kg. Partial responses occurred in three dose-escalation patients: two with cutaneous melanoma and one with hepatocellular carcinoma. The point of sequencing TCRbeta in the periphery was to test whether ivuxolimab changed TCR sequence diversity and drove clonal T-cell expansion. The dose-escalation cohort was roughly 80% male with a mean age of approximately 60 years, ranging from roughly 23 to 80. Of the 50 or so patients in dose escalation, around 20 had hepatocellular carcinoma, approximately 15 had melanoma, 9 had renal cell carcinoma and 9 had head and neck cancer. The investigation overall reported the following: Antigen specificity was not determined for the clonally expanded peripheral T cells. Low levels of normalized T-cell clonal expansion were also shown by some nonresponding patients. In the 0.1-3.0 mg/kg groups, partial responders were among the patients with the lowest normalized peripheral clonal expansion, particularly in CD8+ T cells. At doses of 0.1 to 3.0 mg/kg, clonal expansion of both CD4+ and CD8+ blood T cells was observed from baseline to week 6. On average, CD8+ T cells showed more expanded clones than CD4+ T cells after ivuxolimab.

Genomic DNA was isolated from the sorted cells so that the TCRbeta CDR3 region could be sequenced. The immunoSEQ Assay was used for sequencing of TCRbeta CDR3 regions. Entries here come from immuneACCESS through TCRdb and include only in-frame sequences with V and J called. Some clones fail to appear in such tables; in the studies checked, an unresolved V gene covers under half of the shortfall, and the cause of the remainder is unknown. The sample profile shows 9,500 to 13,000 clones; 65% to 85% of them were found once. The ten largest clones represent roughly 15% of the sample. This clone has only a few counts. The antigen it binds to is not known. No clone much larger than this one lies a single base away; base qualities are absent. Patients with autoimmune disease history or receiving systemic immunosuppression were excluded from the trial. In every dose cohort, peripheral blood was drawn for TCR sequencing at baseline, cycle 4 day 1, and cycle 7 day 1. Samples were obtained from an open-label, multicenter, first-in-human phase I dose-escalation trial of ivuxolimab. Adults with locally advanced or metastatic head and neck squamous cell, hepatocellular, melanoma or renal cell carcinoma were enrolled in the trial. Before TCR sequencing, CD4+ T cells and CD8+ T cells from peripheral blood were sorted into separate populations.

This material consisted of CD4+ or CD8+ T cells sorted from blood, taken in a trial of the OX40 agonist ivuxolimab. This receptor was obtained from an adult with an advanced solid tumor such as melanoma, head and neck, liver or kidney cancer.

The CDR3 sequence is CASSETSGHEQYF. The sequence in DNA is TGTGCCAGCAGCGAAACTTCAGGCCACGAGCAGTACTTC. The V gene is TRBV9 and the J gene is TRBJ2-7; the D gene assignment is ambiguous. CDR1 and CDR2 are drawn from the germline V gene: SGDLS, YYNGEE. Spanning cysteine to phenylalanine, the CDR3 consists of 13 amino acids. Only the CDR3 DNA is retained, 39 bases long and in frame from the first base. V is clipped by 3 bases and J by 5 bases, and the sequence between their germline boundaries is 12 bases long.